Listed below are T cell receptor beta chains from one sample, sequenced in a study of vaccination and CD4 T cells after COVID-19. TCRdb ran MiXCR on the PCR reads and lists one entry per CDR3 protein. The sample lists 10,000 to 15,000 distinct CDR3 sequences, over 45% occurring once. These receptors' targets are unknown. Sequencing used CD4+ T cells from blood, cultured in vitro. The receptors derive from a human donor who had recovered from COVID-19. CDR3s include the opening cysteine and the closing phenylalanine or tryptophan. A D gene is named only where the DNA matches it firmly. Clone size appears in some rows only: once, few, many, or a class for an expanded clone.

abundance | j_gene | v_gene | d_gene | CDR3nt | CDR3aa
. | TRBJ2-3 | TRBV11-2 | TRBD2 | TGTGCCAGCAGCTTAGAACTAGCGGGGGGCACAGATACGCAGTATTTT | CASSLELAGGTDTQYF
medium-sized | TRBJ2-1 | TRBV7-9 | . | TGTGCCAGCAGCGTCACTCGAGCACGTCTCAGCTTC | CASSVTRARLSF
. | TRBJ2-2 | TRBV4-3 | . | TGCGCCAGCAGCCAAGACACCACAAACACCGGGGAGCTGTTTTTT | CASSQDTTNTGELFF
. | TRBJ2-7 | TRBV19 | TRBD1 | TGTGCCAGTAGTTCGATAGGCCGGGGAGGGGACAGGGCCTACGAGCAGTACTTC | CASSSIGRGGDRAYEQYF
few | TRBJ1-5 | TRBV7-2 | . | TGTGCCAGCAGTCTACAGGGCTGGCAGCCCCAGCATTTT | CASSLQGWQPQHF
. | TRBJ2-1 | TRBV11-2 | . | TGTGCCAGCAGCAGGGAGTTTTTCGGGGAGCAGTTCTTC | CASSREFFGEQFF
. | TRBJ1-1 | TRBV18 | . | TGTGCCAGCTCACCGGGCAGGGGTAACACTGAAGCTTTCTTT | CASSPGRGNTEAFF
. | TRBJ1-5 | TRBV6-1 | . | TGTGCCAGCAGACGAAATAGCAATCAGCCCCAGCATTTT | CASRRNSNQPQHF
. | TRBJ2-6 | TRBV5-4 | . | TGTGCCAGCAGTTTCGCCGCGACAGGGGCCAACGTCCTGACTTTC | CASSFAATGANVLTF
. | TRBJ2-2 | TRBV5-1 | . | TGCGCCAGCAGCTTGGCCGAGGTGACACCCGGGGAGCTGTTTTTT | CASSLAEVTPGELFF
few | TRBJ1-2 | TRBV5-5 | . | TGTGCCAGCAGCTTGGTTGCCAGGGCGGATGGCTACACCTTC | CASSLVARADGYTF
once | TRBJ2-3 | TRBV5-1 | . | TGCGCCAGCAGCCTCCCGGAAGGCACAGATACGCAGTATTTT | CASSLPEGTDTQYF
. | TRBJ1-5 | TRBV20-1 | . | TGCAGTGCCCCCGGGTGGGGTGATCAGCCCCAGCATTTT | CSAPGWGDQPQHF
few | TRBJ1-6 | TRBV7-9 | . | TGTGCCAGCAGCTTAGGTGGGCGGGGTTCACCCCTCCACTTT | CASSLGGRGSPLHF
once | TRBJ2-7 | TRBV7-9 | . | TGTGCCAGCAGCCGACCGACCTTCGGGGGCAGGGACGAGCAGTACTTC | CASSRPTFGGRDEQYF
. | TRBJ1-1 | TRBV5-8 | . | TGTGCCAGCAGCCTGGTCGGCGCGGGGGCTTGGGTCACTGAAGCTTTCTTT | CASSLVGAGAWVTEAFF
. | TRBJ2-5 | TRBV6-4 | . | TGTGCCAGCAGGTCCACTAGGGGGGCGACCCAGTACTTC | CASRSTRGATQYF
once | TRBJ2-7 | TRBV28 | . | TGTGCCAGCAGTCCGTACAGGGCAAACTCCTACGAGCAGTACTTC | CASSPYRANSYEQYF
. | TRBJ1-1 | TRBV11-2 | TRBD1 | TGTGCCAGCAGCTTTGGTGGACAGGGTCGCCCTGAAGCTTTCTTT | CASSFGGQGRPEAFF
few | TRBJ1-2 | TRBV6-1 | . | TGTGCCAGCAGGGGACCGAACCGGATCTATGGCTACACCTTC | CASRGPNRIYGYTF
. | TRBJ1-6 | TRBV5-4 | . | TGTGCCAGCAGCTCTGATGGGGGGCGCAGAGTTAATTCACCCCTCCACTTT | CASSSDGGRRVNSPLHF
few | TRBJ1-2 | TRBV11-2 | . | TGTGCCAGCAGCTTAGACCGGGCCGGGATGTGCACCTTC | CASSLDRAGMCTF
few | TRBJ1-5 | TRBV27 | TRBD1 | TGTGCCAGCAGTCCCCGGACAGGGCGGGATAGCAATCAGCCCCAGCATTTT | CASSPRTGRDSNQPQHF
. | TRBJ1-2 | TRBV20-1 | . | TGCAGTGCTAGAGTCGGGGGGGCAGGCTACACCTTC | CSARVGGAGYTF
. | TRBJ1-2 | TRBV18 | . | TGTGCCAGCTCGCCCGGGACACAATATGGCTACACCTTC | CASSPGTQYGYTF
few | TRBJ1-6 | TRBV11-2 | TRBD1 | TGTGCCAGCAGCTTTGCGGGACAGGGTAATTCACCCCTCCACTTT | CASSFAGQGNSPLHF
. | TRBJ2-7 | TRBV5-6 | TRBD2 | TGTGCCAGCAGCTTGCGGGGGGGCAACTACGAGCAGTACTTC | CASSLRGGNYEQYF
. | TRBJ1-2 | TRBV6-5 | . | TGTGCCAGCAGTTCGAGATATGACTATGGCTACACCTTC | CASSSRYDYGYTF
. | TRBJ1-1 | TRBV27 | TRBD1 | TGTGCCAGCAGTTCGGACAGGGTCCCATACACTGAAGCTTTCTTT | CASSSDRVPYTEAFF
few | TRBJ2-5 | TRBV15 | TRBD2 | TGTGCCACCAGCAGAGACCCGGCCGGGACTAGCCAAGAGACCCAGTACTTC | CATSRDPAGTSQETQYF
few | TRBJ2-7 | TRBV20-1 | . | TGCAGTGCTAGAGCAGGCTACGAGCAGTACTTC | CSARAGYEQYF
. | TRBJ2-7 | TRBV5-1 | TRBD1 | TGCGCCAGCACCGGGACAGGGGCCTCCTACGAGCAGTACTTC | CASTGTGASYEQYF
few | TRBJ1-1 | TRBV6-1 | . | TGTGCCAGCAGCTTCGGACGGAACACTGAAGCTTTCTTT | CASSFGRNTEAFF
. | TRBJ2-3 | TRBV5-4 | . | TGTGCCAGCAGCCAGGACCAAGGCACAGATACGCAGTATTTT | CASSQDQGTDTQYF
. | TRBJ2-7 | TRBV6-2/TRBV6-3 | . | TGTGCCAGTAGGGCAGGGGCCTACGAGCAGTACTTC | CASRAGAYEQYF
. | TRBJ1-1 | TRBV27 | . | TGTGCCAGCAGCACAATCCAAGGACAACTCAAAATCCAGGGGAGACGGAACACTGAAGCTTTCTTT | CASSTIQGQLKIQGRRNTEAFF
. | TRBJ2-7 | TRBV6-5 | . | TGTGCCAGCAGTTACTCGTCCCTCTACGAGCAGTACTTC | CASSYSSLYEQYF
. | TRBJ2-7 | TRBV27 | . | TGTGCCAGCAGTTTATCGAAGTGGGGCCCCTACGAGCAGTACTTC | CASSLSKWGPYEQYF
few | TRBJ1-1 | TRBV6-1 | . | TGTGCCAGCAGTGAAGCTGGCAGGGCGAACACTGAAGCTTTCTTT | CASSEAGRANTEAFF
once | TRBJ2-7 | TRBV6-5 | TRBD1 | TGTGCCAGCAGTTACCCCAGGGGGATTGAGTGGGCCTACGAGCAGTACTTC | CASSYPRGIEWAYEQYF
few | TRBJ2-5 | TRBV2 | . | TGTGCCAGCAGATCGACAGGACGGTACGAGACCCAGTACTTC | CASRSTGRYETQYF
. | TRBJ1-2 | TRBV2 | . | TGTGCCAGCAGAGGGTTTTTTCAGGGCCACTATGGCTACACCTTC | CASRGFFQGHYGYTF
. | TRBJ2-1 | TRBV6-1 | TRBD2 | TGTGCCAGCAGCCCCGGGACTAGTCTGGGCAATGAGCAGTTCTTC | CASSPGTSLGNEQFF
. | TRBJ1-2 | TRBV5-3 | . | TGTGCCAGAAGCCCCGGAGGGGCGGCTGGCTACACCTTC | CARSPGGAAGYTF
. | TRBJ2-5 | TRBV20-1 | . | TGCAGTGCTAGGTACGAGGGAGGCGAGACCCAGTACTTC | CSARYEGGETQYF
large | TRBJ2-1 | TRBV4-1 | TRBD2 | TGCGCCAGCAGGCCGGGACTAGCGGGGTCCAATGAGCAGTTCTTC | CASRPGLAGSNEQFF
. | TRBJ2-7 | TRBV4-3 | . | TGCGCCAGCAGCCAAGAAAGTTCTCAGGTGGCACCCTACGAGCAGTACTTC | CASSQESSQVAPYEQYF
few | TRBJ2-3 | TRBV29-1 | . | TGCAGCGTTGAGGTCGGCGGCGGCACAGATACGCAGTATTTT | CSVEVGGGTDTQYF